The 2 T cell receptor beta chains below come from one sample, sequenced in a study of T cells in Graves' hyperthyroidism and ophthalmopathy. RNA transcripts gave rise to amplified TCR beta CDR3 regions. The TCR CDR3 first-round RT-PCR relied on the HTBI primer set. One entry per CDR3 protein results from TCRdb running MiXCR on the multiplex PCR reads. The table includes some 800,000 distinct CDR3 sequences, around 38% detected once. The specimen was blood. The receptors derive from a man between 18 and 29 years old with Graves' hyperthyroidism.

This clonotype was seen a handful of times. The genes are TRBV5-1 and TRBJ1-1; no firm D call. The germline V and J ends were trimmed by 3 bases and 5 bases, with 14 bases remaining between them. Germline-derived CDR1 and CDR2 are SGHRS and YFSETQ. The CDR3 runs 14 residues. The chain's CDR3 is CASSSDGEKTEAFF. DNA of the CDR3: TGCGCCAGCAGCTCAGACGGTGAGAAGACTGAAGCTTTCTTT.

CDR3 DNA sequence: TGCAGTGCTCCTCGGAGGGGACTAGTCGAGCAGTACTTC. Its protein product is CSAPRRGLVEQYF. The chain recombines TRBV20-1 with TRBJ2-7; TRBD2 agrees at 8 bases. Germline trimming cut 5 bases from V and 6 bases from J; bases unmatched to any gene: 9. Germline V gene data show CDR1 as DFQATT and CDR2 as SNEGSKA (reference sequence). CDR3 size: 13 residues.